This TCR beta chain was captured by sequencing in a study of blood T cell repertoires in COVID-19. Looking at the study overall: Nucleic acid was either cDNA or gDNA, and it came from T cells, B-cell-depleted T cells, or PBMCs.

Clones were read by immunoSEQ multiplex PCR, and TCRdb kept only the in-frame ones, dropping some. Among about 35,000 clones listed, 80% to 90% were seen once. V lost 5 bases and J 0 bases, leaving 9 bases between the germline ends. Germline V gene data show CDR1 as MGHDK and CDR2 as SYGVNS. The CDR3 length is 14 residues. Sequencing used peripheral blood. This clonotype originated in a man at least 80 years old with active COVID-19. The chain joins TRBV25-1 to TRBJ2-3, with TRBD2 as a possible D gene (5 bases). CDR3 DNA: TGTGCCAGCAGTCCACGGAGGAGCACAGATACGCAGTATTTT. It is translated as CASSPRRSTDTQYF.